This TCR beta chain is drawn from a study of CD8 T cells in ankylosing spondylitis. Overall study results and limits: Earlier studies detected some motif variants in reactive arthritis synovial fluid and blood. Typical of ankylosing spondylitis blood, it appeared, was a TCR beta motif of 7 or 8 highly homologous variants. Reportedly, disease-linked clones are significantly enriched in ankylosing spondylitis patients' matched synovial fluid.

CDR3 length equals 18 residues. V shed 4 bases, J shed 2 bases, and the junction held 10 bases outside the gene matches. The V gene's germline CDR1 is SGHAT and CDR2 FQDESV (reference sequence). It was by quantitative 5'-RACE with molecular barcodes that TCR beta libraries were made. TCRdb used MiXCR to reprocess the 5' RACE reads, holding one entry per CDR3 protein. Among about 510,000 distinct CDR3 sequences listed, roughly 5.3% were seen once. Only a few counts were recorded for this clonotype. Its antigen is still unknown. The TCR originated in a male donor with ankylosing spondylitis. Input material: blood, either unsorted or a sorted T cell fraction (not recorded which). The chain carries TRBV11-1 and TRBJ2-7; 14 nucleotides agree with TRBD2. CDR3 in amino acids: CASSSLGLAGGQPYEQYF. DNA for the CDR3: TGTGCCAGCAGCTCCCTCGGACTAGCGGGAGGCCAACCCTACGAGCAGTACTTC.